Following are 14 T cell receptor beta chains from one sample sequenced in a study of blood T cell repertoires in COVID-19. The method was immunoSEQ multiplex PCR; TCRdb's version includes in-frame clones alone and lacks a portion of them. Of some 270,000 clones listed, 80% to 85% were seen once; the top ten hold around a sixth. The sample consisted of peripheral blood. The source of these receptors is a person aged 65-85 years with COVID-19, enrolled during active disease.

The chain joins TRBV27 to TRBJ1-2; 9 nucleotides agree with TRBD1. V lost 5 bases and J lost 2; bases outside the gene matches: 9. CDR1 is MNHEY and CDR2 is SMNVEV in the germline V gene (reference sequence). The CDR3 contains 16 residues. For the CDR3, the DNA is TGTGCCAGCAGTACATCTCCGGGACAGGGAAACTATGGCTACACCTTC. It encodes CASSTSPGQGNYGYTF.

This chain connects TRBV6-5 to TRBJ2-3, with 13 bases aligning to TRBD2. V lost 6 bases, J lost 6 bases, and 6 bases stayed unmatched. This CDR3 region has 15 residues. The germline V gene encodes CDR1 MNHEY and CDR2 SVGAGI. The CDR3 sequence is CASRTSGGAWDTQYF. Written as DNA, the CDR3 is TGTGCCAGCAGAACTAGCGGGGGGGCGTGGGATACGCAGTATTTT.

The chain employs TRBV28 and TRBJ2-3; 7 nucleotides agree with TRBD2. This CDR3 is built from 14 residues. J was trimmed by 1 base and V by 4 bases; bases with no gene match: 2. The germline V gene has CDR1 MDHEN and CDR2 SYDVKM. CDR3 protein: CASSSAGRTDTQYF. The CDR3 bases are TGTGCCAGCAGTTCAGCGGGACGCACAGATACGCAGTATTTT.

J is TRBJ2-1 and V is TRBV5-4; 8 positions agree with TRBD2. V shed 6 bases, J shed 0 bases, and the junction held 2 bases outside the gene matches. Germline CDR1 and CDR2: SGHNT and YYREEE (reference sequence). CDR3 length: 14 residues. The CDR3 spells CASIGGDSYNEQFF. CDR3 nucleotides: TGTGCCAGCATCGGGGGGGACTCCTACAATGAGCAGTTCTTC.

This rearrangement joins TRBV9 to TRBJ1-2, with D unclear. The length of the CDR3 is 11 residues. The V gene's germline CDR1 is SGDLS and CDR2 YYNGEE. V lost 6 bases and J lost 4, with 7 bases in between. Here the CDR3 DNA reads TGTGCCAGCACCCTCCCCTATGGCTACACCTTC. Its protein is CASTLPYGYTF.

The chain couples TRBV18 to TRBJ2-2; D is possibly TRBD1 (5 bases). The V end was cut by 2 bases, the J end by 0 bases, with 10 bases between. Germline V gives CDR1 KGHSH, CDR2 LQKENI. The CDR3 is 16 amino acids. The CDR3 sequence is CASSPGAGPNTGELFF. The CDR3 nucleotides are TGTGCCAGCTCACCAGGGGCAGGGCCGAACACCGGGGAGCTGTTTTTT.

This CDR3 is CASSSGQGGYTEAFF. CDR3 in DNA: TGCGCCAGCAGCTCGGGACAGGGTGGGTACACTGAAGCTTTCTTT. The V gene is TRBV5-1, the J gene TRBJ1-1; the match to TRBD1 covers 9 bases. Germline values: CDR1 SGHRS, CDR2 YFSETQ. The CDR3 covers 15 residues. V was clipped by 3 bases and J by 3 bases; unmatched bases: 6. The variable domain in full, completed from reference TRBV5-1 and TRBJ1-1, reads KAGVTQTPRYLIKTRGQQVTLSCSPISGHRSVSWYQQTPGQGLQFLFEYFSETQRNKGNFPGRFSGRQFSNSRSEMNVSTLELGDSALYLCASSSGQGGYTEAFFGQGTRLTVV.

V usage is TRBV29-1 and J usage is TRBJ2-3; D remains unclear. The CDR3 runs 11 residues. The V gene lost 5 bases and the J gene lost 2 bases, with 5 bases spanning the gap. Germline assignment: CDR1 SQVTM and CDR2 ANQGSEA. CDR3 sequence (DNA): TGCAGCGTTCTTAACACAGATACGCAGTATTTT. Protein: CSVLNTDTQYF.

This clone was seen once. The V call is TRBV7-9, the J call TRBJ1-4; 8 bases agree with TRBD1. Germline values: CDR1 SEHNR, CDR2 FQNEAQ (reference sequence). Losses at the gene ends were 4 bases for V and 4 bases for J; bases not matched to a gene: 5. This CDR3 spans 15 amino acids. The CDR3 here is CASSSGTGDNEKLFF. In nucleotides, the CDR3 is TGTGCCAGCAGCTCTGGGACAGGAGATAATGAAAAACTGTTTTTT.

This clone was found once. The chain combines TRBV29-1 with TRBJ2-2, with D tentatively TRBD2 (6 bases). The CDR3 extends over 13 amino acids. The V gene lost 4 bases and the J gene lost 2 bases, with 8 bases spanning the gap. Germline-derived CDR1 and CDR2 are SQVTM and ANQGSEA. The CDR3 DNA follows: TGCAGCGTTGTCGGGAGCAACACCGGGGAGCTGTTTTTT. This encodes CSVVGSNTGELFF.

The chain combines TRBV7-8 with TRBJ2-3; 7 nucleotides align to TRBD2. Trimming at V came to 8 bases and at J to 1 base, leaving 6 bases not matched to a gene. Germline values: CDR1 SGHVS, CDR2 FQNEAQ. The CDR3 contains 14 residues. The CDR3 sequence: CASGSGLGTDTQYF. CDR3 nucleotides: TGTGCCAGCGGGAGCGGACTAGGCACAGATACGCAGTATTTT.

The V call is TRBV7-2, the J call TRBJ2-7; D might be TRBD2 (5 bases). CDR3 size: 13 residues. V was clipped by 5 bases and J by 6 bases, with 14 bases between them. The germline V gene encodes CDR1 SGHTA and CDR2 FQGNSA. CDR3 coding DNA: TGTGCCAGCAGCAACCGACTATATAGCGAGCAGTACTTC. It encodes CASSNRLYSEQYF.

About this clone: A junction end diverges from the germline sequence, so it may reflect a read error. This chain uses TRBV11-2 with TRBJ1-4; D may be TRBD1 (6 bases). Germline CDR1 is SGHAT and CDR2 is FQNNGV. The CDR3 spans 12 residues. The CDR3: CASSLDNGGTFF. The CDR3 DNA follows: TGTGCCAGCAGCTTAGATAATGGGGGCACCTTCTTT.

V usage is TRBV28 and J usage is TRBJ1-1, with unresolved D. V lost 6 bases and J 2 bases, leaving 10 bases between the germline ends. This CDR3 region has 13 residues. Germline assignment: CDR1 MDHEN and CDR2 SYDVKM. In nucleotides, the CDR3 is TGTGCCAGCAGCGCCCTTAGTAACACTGAAGCTTTCTTT. This gives the protein CASSALSNTEAFF. The full variable domain, in which reference TRBV28 and TRBJ1-1 provide the parts outside the CDR3, is DVKVTQSSRYLVKRTGEKVFLECVQDMDHENMFWYRQDPGLGLRLIYFSYDVKMKEKGDIPEGYSVSREKKERFSLILESASTNQTSMYLCASSALSNTEAFFGQGTRLTVV.